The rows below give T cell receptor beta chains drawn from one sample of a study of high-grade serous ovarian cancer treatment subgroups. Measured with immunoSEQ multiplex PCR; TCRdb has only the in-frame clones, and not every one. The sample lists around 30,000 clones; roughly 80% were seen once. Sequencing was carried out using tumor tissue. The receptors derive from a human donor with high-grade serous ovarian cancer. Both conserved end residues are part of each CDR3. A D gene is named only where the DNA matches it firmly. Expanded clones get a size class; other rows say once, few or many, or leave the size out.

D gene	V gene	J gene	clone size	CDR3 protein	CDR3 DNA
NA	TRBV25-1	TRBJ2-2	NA	CASSGTLVGPGELFF	TGTGCCAGCAGCGGAACATTAGTGGGCCCCGGGGAGCTGTTTTTT
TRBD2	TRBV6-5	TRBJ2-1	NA	CASSFSLAGARNEQFF	TGTGCCAGCAGTTTTTCATTGGCGGGAGCCAGGAATGAGCAGTTCTTC
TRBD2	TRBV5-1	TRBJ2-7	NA	CASSRREGYEQYF	TGCGCCAGCAGCCGGCGGGAGGGTTACGAGCAGTACTTC
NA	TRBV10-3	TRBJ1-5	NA	CAISGPAGNQPQHF	TGTGCCATCTCGGGACCTGCGGGAAACCAGCCCCAGCATTTT
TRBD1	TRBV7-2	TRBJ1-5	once	CASSFTGGYQPQHF	TGTGCCAGCAGCTTTACAGGGGGATACCAGCCCCAGCATTTT
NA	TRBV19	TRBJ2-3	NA	CASSSPGRADTQYF	TGTGCCAGTAGTTCTCCGGGGCGCGCAGATACGCAGTATTTT
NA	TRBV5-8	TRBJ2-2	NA	CASSLLRPGELFF	TGTGCCAGCAGCTTGCTCCGACCCGGGGAGCTGTTTTTT
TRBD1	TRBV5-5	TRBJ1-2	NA	CASSFTGDGHYTF	TGTGCCAGCAGCTTTACAGGGGATGGCCATTACACCTTC
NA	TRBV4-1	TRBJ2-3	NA	CASSQDSLVRSDTQYF	TGCGCCAGCAGCCAAGATTCCCTAGTGCGGTCAGATACGCAGTATTTT
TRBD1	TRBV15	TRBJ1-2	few	CATSKRQGQSYGYTF	TGTGCCACCAGCAAAAGACAGGGACAATCCTATGGCTACACCTTC
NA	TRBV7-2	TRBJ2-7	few	CASSPQDSFYEQYF	TGTGCCAGCAGCCCGCAGGACAGCTTCTACGAGCAGTACTTC
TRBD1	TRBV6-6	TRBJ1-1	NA	CASSYFYRGAEAFF	TGTGCCAGCAGTTACTTTTACAGGGGGGCCGAAGCTTTCTTT
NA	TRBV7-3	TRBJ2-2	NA	CASSLGSPPGELFF	TGTGCCAGCAGCTTAGGATCTCCCCCCGGGGAGCTGTTTTTT
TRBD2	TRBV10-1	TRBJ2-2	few	CASSERAAGGNTGELFF	TGCGCCAGCAGTGAGAGAGCGGCGGGAGGGAACACCGGGGAGCTGTTTTTT
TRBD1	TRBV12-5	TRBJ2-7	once	CASGTGTGAYEQYF	TGTGCTAGTGGAACCGGGACAGGGGCCTACGAGCAGTACTTC
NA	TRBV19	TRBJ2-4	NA	CATAPTGLAKNIQYF	TGTGCCACAGCCCCGACTGGACTAGCCAAAAACATTCAGTACTTC
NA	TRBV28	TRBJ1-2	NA	CASSLGLNYGYTF	TGTGCCAGCAGTTTAGGATTGAACTATGGCTACACCTTC
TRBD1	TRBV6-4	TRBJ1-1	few	CASREGGAGTEAFF	TGTGCCAGCAGAGAAGGGGGCGCGGGCACTGAAGCTTTCTTT
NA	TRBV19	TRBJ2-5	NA	CAGSLADQETQYF	TGTGCCGGCTCATTAGCGGACCAAGAGACCCAGTACTTC
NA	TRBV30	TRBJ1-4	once	CAWSRSPNEKLFF	TGTGCCTGGAGTCGTAGCCCTAATGAAAAACTGTTTTTT
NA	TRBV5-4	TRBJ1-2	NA	CASRSDLFVGGGYTF	TGTGCCAGCAGATCGGACCTCTTCGTCGGGGGGGGCTACACCTTC
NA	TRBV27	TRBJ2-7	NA	CASSLTGLLYEQYF	TGTGCCAGCAGTTTAACGGGACTCCTCTACGAGCAGTACTTC
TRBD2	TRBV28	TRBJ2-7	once	CASTREGSGKHEQYF	TGTGCCAGCACCCGAGAGGGTAGCGGGAAACACGAGCAGTACTTC
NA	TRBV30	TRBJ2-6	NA	CAWSRDASGANVLTF	TGTGCCTGGAGTAGGGATGCTTCTGGGGCCAACGTCCTGACTTTC
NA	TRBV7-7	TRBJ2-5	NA	CASSLGEIPQETQYF	TGTGCTAGCAGCTTGGGTGAGATCCCCCAAGAGACCCAGTACTTC
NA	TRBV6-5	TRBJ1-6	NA	CASSYSNSNSPLHF	TGTGCCAGCAGTTACTCGAACAGTAATTCACCCCTCCACTTT
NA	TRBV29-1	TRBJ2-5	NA	CSVSQETQYF	TGCAGCGTATCCCAAGAGACCCAGTACTTC
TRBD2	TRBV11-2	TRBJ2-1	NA	CASSYGGRANEQFF	TGTGCCAGCAGCTATGGCGGGAGGGCAAATGAGCAGTTCTTC
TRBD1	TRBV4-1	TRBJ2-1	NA	CASSQDYPDRESYNEQFF	TGCGCCAGCAGCCAAGATTACCCCGACAGGGAGTCCTACAATGAGCAGTTCTTC
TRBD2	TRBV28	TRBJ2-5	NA	CASREFEWAGGAETQYF	TGTGCCAGCAGGGAGTTTGAGTGGGCGGGAGGCGCAGAGACCCAGTACTTC
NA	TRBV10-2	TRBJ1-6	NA	CASRGTGSSYNSPLHF	TGCGCCAGCAGGGGAACAGGGAGCTCCTATAATTCACCCCTCCACTTT
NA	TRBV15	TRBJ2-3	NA	CATSRGLKDTQYF	TGTGCCACCAGCAGAGGGTTAAAAGATACGCAGTATTTT
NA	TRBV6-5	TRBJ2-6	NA	CASRGGSGANVLTF	TGTGCCAGCCGGGGCGGCTCTGGGGCCAACGTCCTGACTTTC
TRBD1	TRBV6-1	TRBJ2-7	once	CASSGQGVSTYEQYF	TGTGCCAGCAGCGGGCAGGGGGTGAGTACCTACGAGCAGTACTTC
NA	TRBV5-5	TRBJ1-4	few	CASSAGRGYDNEKLFF	TGTGCCAGCAGCGCGGGGCGCGGATACGATAATGAAAAACTGTTTTTT
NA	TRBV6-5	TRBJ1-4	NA	CASSTTGSTNEKLFF	TGTGCCAGCAGTACAACAGGATCCACTAATGAAAAACTGTTTTTT
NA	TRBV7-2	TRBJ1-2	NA	CASSLNREAYGYTF	TGTGCCAGCAGCTTAAACAGGGAGGCCTATGGCTACACCTTC
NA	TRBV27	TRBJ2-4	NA	CASSLRSENIQYF	TGTGCCAGCAGTTTGAGGTCGGAAAACATTCAGTACTTC
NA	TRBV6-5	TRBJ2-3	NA	CASRSKISTDTQYF	TGTGCCAGCAGGTCAAAAATTAGCACAGATACGCAGTATTTT
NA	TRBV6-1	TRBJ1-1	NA	CASAWGQNTEAFF	TGTGCCAGCGCTTGGGGACAGAACACTGAAGCTTTCTTT
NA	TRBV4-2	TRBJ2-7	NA	CASSHPGETGAAYEQYF	TGTGCCAGCAGCCATCCCGGGGAGACCGGGGCGGCCTACGAGCAGTACTTC